The 15 T cell receptor beta chains below all came from one sample that was sequenced in a study of blood T cells in healthy people across ages. Next came a second PCR, run for about 7 to 12 cycles, which used a sample-barcoded 5' primer along with a J-beta primer mix. Using its own MiXCR run on the 5' RACE reads, TCRdb lists one record per CDR3 protein. There are some 1.1 million distinct CDR3 sequences in the sample; roughly two fifths occur only once, and approximately 14% lies in the top ten. Material: blood. All receptors come from a man aged 18 to 35 in good health.

Of note for this clonotype: The junction does not match germline at one end; this may be a read error. J is TRBJ2-3 and V is TRBV29-1, with D uncertain. This CDR3 spans 13 amino acids. The germline CDR1 and CDR2 sequences are SQVTM and ANQGSEA. CDR3 in DNA: TGCAGCATTGAAAAGGCAGCAACAGATACGCAGTATTTT. Protein product: CSIEKAATDTQYF.

Worth noting for this clonotype: A read error may be the cause here, since a much bigger clone is one base away. The chain joins TRBV6-5 to TRBJ2-2; D gene unclear. The CDR3 totals 12 residues. Germline CDR1 is MNHEY and CDR2 is SVGAGI. Trimming shortened V by 5 bases and J by 6 bases, and 7 bases separated the two germline ends. CDR3 DNA: TGTGCCAGCAGTCCCCACTCCGGGGAGCTGTTTTTT. Protein: CASSPHSGELFF.

This clonotype was seen only a few times. The chain combines TRBV4-1 with TRBJ2-6; perhaps TRBD2 as D (5 bases). CDR1 is MGHRA, CDR2 YSYEKL, per germline. The CDR3 extends over 16 amino acids. Trimming shortened V by 2 bases and J by 2 bases, and 10 bases separated the two germline ends. For the CDR3, the DNA is TGCGCCAGCAGCCAAAAACCCGGGACTGGGGCCAACGTCCTGACTTTC. Residues: CASSQKPGTGANVLTF.

The chain recombines TRBV29-1 with TRBJ1-2; D remains unclear. In germline, CDR1 is SQVTM, CDR2 ANQGSEA. The V end lost 4 bases, the J end lost 0 bases, and 15 bases lay between the germline ends. CDR3 length equals 15 residues. CDR3 coding DNA: TGCAGCGTTGTAGCTAGACAACTTCCTAACTATGGCTACACCTTC. Its translation is CSVVARQLPNYGYTF.

This clonotype has ten or more counts. The V and J genes are TRBV10-3 and TRBJ2-3; 7 bases map to TRBD2. The CDR3 runs to 15 residues. Germline CDR1 ENHRY, CDR2 SYGVKD. V was pared by 3 bases and J by 3 bases, with 6 bases of the junction left unmatched. Here the CDR3 reads CAISDSAGGTDTQYF. The CDR3 DNA reads as TGTGCCATCAGTGATTCTGCCGGGGGGACAGATACGCAGTATTTT.

In this sample, this clonotype turned up a few times. The chain recombines TRBV28 with TRBJ2-1, with 12 bases matching TRBD2. Germline CDR1 and CDR2: MDHEN and SYDVKM. Trimming cost V 5 bases and J 0 bases; bases outside gene matches: 11. The CDR3 consists of 19 residues. The CDR3 DNA reads TGTGCCAGCAGTACCGGACTAGCGGGGTCCCCAAGCTCCTACAATGAGCAGTTCTTC. Translating it yields CASSTGLAGSPSSYNEQFF.

CDR3: CASSAWDSYSTDTQYF. In DNA form, the CDR3 reads TGTGCCAGCAGTGCTTGGGACAGCTATAGCACAGATACGCAGTATTTT. V and J are TRBV2 and TRBJ2-3; TRBD1 matches 7 bases. The CDR3 is 16 residues long. Looked up from germline, CDR1 is SNHLY and CDR2 is FYNNEI. V was pared by 4 bases and J by 0 bases, with 7 bases of the junction left unmatched.

In DNA, the CDR3 is TGTGCCAGCAGCCCGGGACAGGGATCTGTTTCCTACGAGCAGTACTTC. Translation gives CASSPGQGSVSYEQYF. The chain is built from TRBV13 and TRBJ2-7; 9 bases map to TRBD1. Germline lookup yields CDR1 PRHDT and CDR2 FYEKMQ (reference sequence). The trim removed 5 bases at V and 1 base at J, leaving 9 bases unmatched. This CDR3 has 16 amino acids.

A single count supports this clonotype. This chain connects TRBV25-1 to TRBJ1-1, with TRBD1 matching 9 bases. CDR1 is MGHDK and CDR2 is SYGVNS in the germline V gene. The CDR3 consists of 16 residues. V dropped 7 bases and J dropped 4; count of bases not matched to a gene: 13. The CDR3 sequence: CASIRTGTGKGTEAFF. For the CDR3, the DNA is TGTGCCAGCATCCGAACGGGGACAGGGAAGGGCACTGAAGCTTTCTTT.

CDR3 protein: CASRNKQGAHYNEQYF. CDR3 in DNA: TGTGCCAGCAGGAACAAACAGGGGGCGCATTACAATGAGCAGTACTTC. The genes are TRBV6-2 or TRBV6-3 and TRBJ2-1; 9 nucleotides match TRBD1. The DNA end favors TRBJ2-7, so the J call may be wrong. Germline lookup yields CDR1 MNHEY and CDR2 SVGEGT. The CDR3 has 16 amino acids.

This sequence joins TRBV7-3 and TRBJ2-7; no definite D call. Germline V lookup: CDR1 SGHTA, CDR2 FQGTGA. Trimming shortened V by 5 bases and J by 1 base, and 12 bases separated the two germline ends. This CDR3 contains 14 residues. The CDR3 reads CASSQDGTSYEQYF. Written as DNA, the CDR3 is TGTGCCAGCAGCCAGGACGGTACTTCCTACGAGCAGTACTTC.

The rearrangement uses TRBV12-3 or TRBV12-4 and TRBJ2-7; D is tentatively TRBD1 or TRBD2 (5 bases each). The length of the CDR3 is 16 residues. V lost 4 bases and J 0 bases, leaving 16 bases between the germline ends. The chain's CDR3 is CASSWGPGRSSYEQYF. The DNA for the CDR3 is TGTGCCAGCAGTTGGGGACCGGGACGGTCCTCCTACGAGCAGTACTTC.

The chain joins TRBV20-1 to TRBJ1-1; D is uncertain. CDR1 and CDR2 (germline): DFQATT, SNEGSKA (reference sequence). There are 13 residues in the CDR3. Trimming cost V 5 bases and J 5 bases, with 15 bases left between them. The CDR3 is CSAWQVDATEAFF. The CDR3 DNA follows: TGCAGTGCTTGGCAGGTCGACGCAACTGAAGCTTTCTTT.

The J gene is TRBJ1-2, the V gene TRBV12-3 or TRBV12-4, with a tentative D call TRBD1 (5 bases). The CDR3 has 14 residues. V was trimmed by 1 base and J by 4 bases, leaving 10 bases between them. CDR3 loop: CASSLVRDRYGYTF. The CDR3 DNA reads as TGTGCCAGCAGTTTAGTAAGGGACCGCTATGGCTACACCTTC.

V usage is TRBV20-1 and J usage is TRBJ1-1; 7 bases match TRBD1. The germline CDR1 and CDR2 sequences are DFQATT and SNEGSKA (reference sequence). With 4 bases clipped from V and 7 bases from J, the junction kept 9 bases outside the gene matches. The CDR3 loop spans 13 amino acids. The CDR3 DNA sequence: TGCAGTGCTAAAGACTGGGACAGCATTGAAGCTTTCTTT. Protein product: CSAKDWDSIEAFF.